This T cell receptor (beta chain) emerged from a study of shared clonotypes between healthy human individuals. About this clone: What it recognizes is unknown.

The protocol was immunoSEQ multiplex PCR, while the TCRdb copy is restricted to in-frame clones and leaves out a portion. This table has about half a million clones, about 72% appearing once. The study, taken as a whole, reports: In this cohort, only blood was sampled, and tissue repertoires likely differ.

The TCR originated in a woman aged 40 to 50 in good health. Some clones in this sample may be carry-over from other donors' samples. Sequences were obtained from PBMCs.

The CDR3 DNA reads as TGTGCCTGGAGTGTATCGGGGAACTATGGCTACACCTTC. This codes for CAWSVSGNYGYTF. The J gene is TRBJ1-2, the V gene TRBV30; D not resolved. Germline CDR1 GTSNPN, CDR2 SVGIG (reference sequence). CDR3 size: 13 residues. V was trimmed by 0 bases and J by 2 bases, leaving 7 bases between them.